Included here is one T cell receptor (beta chain) sequence, with context. This clone has just a few counts. Its antigen has not been determined. Base qualities are not at hand, and no much larger clone is one base apart. Approximately 2 micrograms of genomic DNA were extracted from cryopreserved PBMCs for TCR beta library preparation. Longitudinal blood samples from CLL patients on ibrutinib monotherapy were analyzed using high-throughput TCR beta sequencing. The patients took part in an open-label, single-center phase 2 trial of ibrutinib monotherapy. These data come from a study of cytotoxic CD8 clonotypes in ibrutinib-treated CLL (dated by TCRdb to 2020 to 2023). Context from the whole study: The cohort included around 15 treatment-naive and fewer than 12 relapsed/refractory patients; roughly 17 were IGHV unmutated. Samples averaged 255,043 productive templates and 94,082 productive rearrangements. Longitudinal samples were available for about 30% of the roughly 86 trial participants. Response samples were obtained after a median of around 11 months of treatment, with a range of about 6 to 36 months. Partial responses were observed in approximately 24 patients and complete responses in 2; after a median follow-up of 68 months, remission was maintained in approximately 14 patients and progression was observed in approximately 12. Cryopreserved peripheral blood mononuclear cells were collected before treatment, at response, and at either disease progression or sustained remission. Overall study outcomes, separate from this receptor: Baseline clonality exceeded that of age-matched healthy donors and correlated strongly with circulating CD8+ T-cell counts. An increase in clonality was observed at ibrutinib response, with clonality remaining stable during sustained remission and falling back toward baseline at progression. Public clonotypes were rare and either shrank or stayed stable during treatment, and the rise in clonality at ibrutinib response reflected expansion of private clonotypes. Sampling times were not matched between patients in sustained remission and patients whose disease was progressing, and lymph node repertoires were not examined.

Taken from the germline V gene, the CDR1 and CDR2 loops are SGHRS and YFSETQ. From its cysteine to its phenylalanine, the CDR3 spans 11 amino acids. The read is trimmed to its CDR3 DNA, 33 bases read in frame from base 1. V gives up 0 bases and J gives up 10 bases, and the segment between their germline ends measures 4 bases. A MiSeq instrument was used for deep resolution sequencing, which targeted depths ranging from 1 in 1 million up to 1 in 200,000 T cells, with coverage averaging 10x for each clonotype. The immunoSEQ hsTCRB Kit was used to generate the TCR beta libraries. The study's own analysis went as follows. ImmunoSEQ Data Assistant and ImmunoSEQ Analyzer were used for data analysis, and V, D and J genes were assigned according to IMGT definitions. Clonality was computed as one minus normalized Shannon entropy of productive rearrangement frequencies, ranging from 0 to 1. Only overrepresented clonotypes making up at least 0.05% of each patient's repertoire were included in the public clonotype analysis. Roughly 12 age-matched healthy donor repertoires from immuneACCESS were used as controls for clonality. The table comes from immuneACCESS by way of TCRdb, which keeps in-frame sequences with V and J called. Part of the clones is missing from these tables; in studies checked, under half for an unresolved V gene and the rest for unknown reasons. V and J calls and clone size come straight from that table; D and trimming were deduced from the DNA. This sample lists tens of thousands of clones; approximately 51% were detected once. 15% to 20% of the sample is taken by the ten largest.

The chain employs TRBV5-1 and TRBJ1-4; the D gene identity is not certain. Here the sequenced sample was PBMCs, taken before ibrutinib treatment. The TCR originated in a human donor with chronic lymphocytic leukemia. The sequenced DNA: TGCGCCAGCAGCTTGGAAGGAAAACTGTTTTTT. Its protein reads: CASSLEGKLFF.